Listed below are T cell receptor beta chains from one sample, sequenced in a study of T cell responses to AZD1222 COVID-19 vaccine. Some clones are missing from TCRdb's copy, which holds only in-frame ones; the method was immunoSEQ multiplex PCR. The sample lists under 130,000 clones; roughly 91% were seen once. Sequenced material: peripheral blood, taken on day 0 of AZD1222 vaccination. Receptors were obtained from an adult in good health. CDR3s include the opening cysteine and the closing phenylalanine or tryptophan. The D gene is left open where the match is weak. Size values are once, few and many counts, or a class for expanded clones, and some rows have none.

DNA: TGTGCCATCAGTGACTTGCTTGGGACACAGAACACTGAAGCTTTCTTT
CDR3: CAISDLLGTQNTEAFF
V: TRBV10-3
D: NA
size: NA
J: TRBJ1-1

DNA: TGTGCCAGCACCTTCGAATCCCGCGGGAGAGGGGAGCAGTACTTC
CDR3: CASTFESRGRGEQYF
V: TRBV5-6
D: TRBD2
size: NA
J: TRBJ2-7

DNA: TGTGCCAGCAGTAAGGGACAGAGCCAAGAGACCCAGTACTTC
CDR3: CASSKGQSQETQYF
V: TRBV2
D: TRBD1
size: NA
J: TRBJ2-5

DNA: TGCGCCAGCAAGCGCAGGGACTTGAACACTGAAGCTTTCTTT
CDR3: CASKRRDLNTEAFF
V: TRBV4-1
D: NA
size: NA
J: TRBJ1-1

DNA: TGTGCCAGTAGTATGGACAGGGGGCGGGGTGAAGCTTTCTTT
CDR3: CASSMDRGRGEAFF
V: TRBV19
D: TRBD1
size: NA
J: TRBJ1-1

DNA: TGCGCCAGCAGCTTGGCCGGGGGCGGGAGATCAGAGACCCAGTACTTC
CDR3: CASSLAGGGRSETQYF
V: TRBV5-1
D: NA
size: NA
J: TRBJ2-5

DNA: TGTGCCAGCAGTTACTCGGACAGGGTTAACTATGGCTACACCTTC
CDR3: CASSYSDRVNYGYTF
V: TRBV6-5
D: TRBD1
size: once
J: TRBJ1-2

DNA: TGTGCCAGCAGTTACACGACAGGGGAGAACACTGAAGCTTTCTTT
CDR3: CASSYTTGENTEAFF
V: TRBV6-5
D: TRBD1
size: few
J: TRBJ1-1

DNA: TGTGCCAGCAGCCGAAGAGTGACTAGCGGCCCCGGTATCAATACCTACGAGCAGTACTTC
CDR3: CASSRRVTSGPGINTYEQYF
V: TRBV4-2
D: TRBD2
size: NA
J: TRBJ2-7

DNA: TGTGCCAGCAGAACTACAGGGGTCAGTTCACCCCTCCACTTT
CDR3: CASRTTGVSSPLHF
V: TRBV2
D: TRBD1
size: NA
J: TRBJ1-6

DNA: TGTGCCAGCAGTGATAGCGGAATCAGCTACAATGAGCAGTTCTTC
CDR3: CASSDSGISYNEQFF
V: TRBV25-1
D: NA
size: NA
J: TRBJ2-1

DNA: TGCGCCAGCAGCCAAGATAGGGGCGGGCTAGCGGGAAGCGAGCAGTACTTC
CDR3: CASSQDRGGLAGSEQYF
V: TRBV4-1
D: TRBD2
size: once
J: TRBJ2-7

DNA: TGTGCCAGCAGGACGGGACAGGGATGGGATCAGCCCCAGCATTTT
CDR3: CASRTGQGWDQPQHF
V: TRBV28
D: TRBD1
size: NA
J: TRBJ1-5

DNA: TGTGCCAGTTCGGGGGTGGGGCAGGGGTTCAATCAGCCCCAGCATTTT
CDR3: CASSGVGQGFNQPQHF
V: TRBV25-1
D: NA
size: once
J: TRBJ1-5

DNA: TGCGCCAGCAGCCCTATGGGACTAGCGGGAGGAAACGAGCAGTACTTC
CDR3: CASSPMGLAGGNEQYF
V: TRBV4-1
D: TRBD2
size: NA
J: TRBJ2-7

DNA: TGTGCCAGCAGCCAATATGGCGTGAACATTCAGTACTTC
CDR3: CASSQYGVNIQYF
V: TRBV3-1/TRBV3-2
D: NA
size: NA
J: TRBJ2-4